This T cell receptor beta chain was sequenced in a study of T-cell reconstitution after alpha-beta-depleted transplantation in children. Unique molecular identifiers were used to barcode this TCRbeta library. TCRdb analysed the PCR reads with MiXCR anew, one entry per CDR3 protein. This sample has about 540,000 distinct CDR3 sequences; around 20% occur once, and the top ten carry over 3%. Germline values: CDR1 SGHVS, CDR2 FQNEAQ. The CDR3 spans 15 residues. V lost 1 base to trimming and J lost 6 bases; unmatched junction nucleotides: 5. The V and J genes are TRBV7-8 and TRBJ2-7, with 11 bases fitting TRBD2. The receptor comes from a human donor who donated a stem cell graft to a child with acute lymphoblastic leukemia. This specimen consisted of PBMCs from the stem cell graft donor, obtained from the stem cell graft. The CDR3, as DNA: TGTGCCAGCAGCTTAGGCACTAGCGGGAGTCCCGAGCAGTACTTC. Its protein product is CASSLGTSGSPEQYF.